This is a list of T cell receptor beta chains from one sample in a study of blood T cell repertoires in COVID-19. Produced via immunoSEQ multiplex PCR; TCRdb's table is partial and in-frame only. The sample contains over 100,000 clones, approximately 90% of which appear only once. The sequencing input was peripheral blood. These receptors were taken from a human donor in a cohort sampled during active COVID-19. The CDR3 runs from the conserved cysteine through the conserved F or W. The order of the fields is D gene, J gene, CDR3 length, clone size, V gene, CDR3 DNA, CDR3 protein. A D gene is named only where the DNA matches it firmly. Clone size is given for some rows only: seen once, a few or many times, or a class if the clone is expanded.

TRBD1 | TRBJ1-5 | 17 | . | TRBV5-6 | TGTGCCAGCAGCAAGGACAGGGGGCTATTCGGCAATCAGCCCCAGCATTTT | CASSKDRGLFGNQPQHF
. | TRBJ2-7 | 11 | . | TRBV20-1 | TGCAGTGCTAGAGATAACAGCGGGCAGTACTTC | CSARDNSGQYF
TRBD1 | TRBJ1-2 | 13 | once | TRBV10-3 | TGTGCCATCAGTACAGAGGGGGCGAGGGGCTACACCTTC | CAISTEGARGYTF
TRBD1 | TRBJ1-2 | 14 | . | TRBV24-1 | TGTGCCACCAGTGCCACAGGACAGGGTCAGGGCTACACCTTC | CATSATGQGQGYTF
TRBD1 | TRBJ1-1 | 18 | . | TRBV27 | TGTGCCAGCAGTTCCCGAATAAAGGACAGGGGGCCGAACACTGAAGCTTTCTTT | CASSSRIKDRGPNTEAFF
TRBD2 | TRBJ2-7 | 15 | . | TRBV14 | TGTGCCAGCAGCCAAACTGGGAGGGCCCCCTACGAGCAGTACTTC | CASSQTGRAPYEQYF
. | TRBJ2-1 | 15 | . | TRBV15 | TGTGCCACCAGCAGAGAACTAGTCAACTACAATGAGCAGTTCTTC | CATSRELVNYNEQFF
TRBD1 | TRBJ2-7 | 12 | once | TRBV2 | TGTGCCGGACAGGGGCCCTCCTACGAGCAGTACTTC | CAGQGPSYEQYF
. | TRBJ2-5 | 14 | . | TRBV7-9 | TGTGCCAGCAGCTTGCTAGCAGGGAGGGAGACCCAGTACTTC | CASSLLAGRETQYF
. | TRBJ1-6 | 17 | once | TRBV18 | TGTGCCAGCTCACTCACAGTCTTGGAAGGGGATAATTCACCCCTCCACTTT | CASSLTVLEGDNSPLHF
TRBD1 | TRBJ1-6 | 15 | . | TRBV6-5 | TGTGCCAGCAGTTGGGACAGGGCGGGAAATTCACCCCTCCACTTT | CASSWDRAGNSPLHF
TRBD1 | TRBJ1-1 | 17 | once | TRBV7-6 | TGTGCCAGCAGCTCCCTCCCGAGGGGGCGGAGGGACACTGAAGCTTTCTTT | CASSSLPRGRRDTEAFF
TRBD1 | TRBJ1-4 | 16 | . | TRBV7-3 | TGTGCCAGCAGCCTAAAAAGGGGACAGGGAGGTGAAAAACTGTTTTTT | CASSLKRGQGGEKLFF
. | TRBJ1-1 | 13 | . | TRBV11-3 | TGTGCCAGCAGCTTGGACACGGGGAGGAAAGCTTTCTTT | CASSLDTGRKAFF
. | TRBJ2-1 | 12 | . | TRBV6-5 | TGTGCCAGCAGTAGAACTAGCTCTGAGCAGTTCTTC | CASSRTSSEQFF
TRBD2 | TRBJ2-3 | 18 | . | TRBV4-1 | TGCGCCAGCAGCCCCCTCGCGGGAGAAGGTACACGCACAGATACGCAGTATTTT | CASSPLAGEGTRTDTQYF
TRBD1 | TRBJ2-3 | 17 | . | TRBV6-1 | TGTGCCAGCAGTGAGTTCGGGACAGGGGGAGTCACAGATACGCAGTATTTT | CASSEFGTGGVTDTQYF
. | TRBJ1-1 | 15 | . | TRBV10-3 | TGTGCCATCAGTGTAGACAGGAGCATGAACACTGAAGCTTTCTTT | CAISVDRSMNTEAFF
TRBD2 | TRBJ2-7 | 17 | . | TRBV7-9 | TGTGCCAGCAGCTTAGAGACTAGCGGGAGTAGGACCTACGAGCAGTACTTC | CASSLETSGSRTYEQYF
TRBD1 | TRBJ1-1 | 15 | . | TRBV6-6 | TGTGCCAGCAGTTCCCGGGACAGGGTTAACACTGAAGCTTTCTTT | CASSSRDRVNTEAFF
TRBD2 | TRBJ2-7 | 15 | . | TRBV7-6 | TGTGCCAGCAGCAGCTTAGGCAGCGGGAATGGGGAGCAGTACTTC | CASSSLGSGNGEQYF
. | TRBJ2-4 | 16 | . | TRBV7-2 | TGTGCCAGCAGCCAGAGCGGACAGATAGCCAAAAACATTCAGTACTTC | CASSQSGQIAKNIQYF
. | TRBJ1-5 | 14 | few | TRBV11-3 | TGTGCCAGCATCGCGGGACTCCAGAATCAGCCCCAGCATTTT | CASIAGLQNQPQHF
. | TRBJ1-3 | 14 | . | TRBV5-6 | TGTGCCAGCAGCCCGCGGAGATCTGGAAACACCATATATTTT | CASSPRRSGNTIYF
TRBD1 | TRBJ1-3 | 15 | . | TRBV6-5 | TGTGCCAGCAGTTCGACAGGGGGCTCTGGAAACACCATATATTTT | CASSSTGGSGNTIYF
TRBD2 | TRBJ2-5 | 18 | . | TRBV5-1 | TGCGCCAGCAGCTTACTCGTTGGGACTAGCGGGAGCCAGGAGACCCAGTACTTC | CASSLLVGTSGSQETQYF
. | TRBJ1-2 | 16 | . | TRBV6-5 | TGTGCCAGCAGTTACTTTACCGCGGGGGAAGCCTATGGCTACACCTTC | CASSYFTAGEAYGYTF
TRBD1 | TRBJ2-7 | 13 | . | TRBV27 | TGTGCCAGCAGACGGACAGGGGGGGGCGAGCAGTACTTC | CASRRTGGGEQYF
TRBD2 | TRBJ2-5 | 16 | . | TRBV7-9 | TGTGCCAGCAGCTTAGGGGCCCCCCGGGGAGGGGAGACCCAGTACTTC | CASSLGAPRGGETQYF
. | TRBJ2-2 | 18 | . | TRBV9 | TGTGCCAGCAGCTACGAAAATCCAGTCAGGGGCTTTGGCGGGGAGCTGTTTTTT | CASSYENPVRGFGGELFF
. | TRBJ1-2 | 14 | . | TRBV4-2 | TGTGCCAGCAGCCAAGAGCGGGGGGCGGGGGGCTACACCTTC | CASSQERGAGGYTF
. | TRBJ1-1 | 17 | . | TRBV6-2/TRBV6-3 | TGTGCCAGCAGTTACGGGGGCGGAACAGTCCAGAACACTGAAGCTTTCTTT | CASSYGGGTVQNTEAFF
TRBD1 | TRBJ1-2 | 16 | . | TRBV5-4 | TGTGCCAGCAGCCCGGAACCACAGGGGAACAACTATGGCTACACCTTC | CASSPEPQGNNYGYTF
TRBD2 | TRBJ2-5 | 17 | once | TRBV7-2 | TGTGCCAGCAGCTTAGGGCCAGCGGGGGGCCCACAAGAGACCCAGTACTTC | CASSLGPAGGPQETQYF
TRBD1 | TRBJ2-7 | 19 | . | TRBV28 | TGTGCCAGCAGTGTACCCGGGACAGGGAGGAGCGGGGATACCTACGAGCAGTACTTC | CASSVPGTGRSGDTYEQYF
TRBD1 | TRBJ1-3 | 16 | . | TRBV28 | TGTACCAGCAGCCGTACCGGGACAGGGGCTGGAAACACCATATATTTT | CTSSRTGTGAGNTIYF
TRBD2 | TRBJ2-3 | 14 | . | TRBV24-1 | TGTGCCACCAGTCAAACGGGGGGGGGAGATACGCAGTATTTT | CATSQTGGGDTQYF
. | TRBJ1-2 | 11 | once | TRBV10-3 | TGTGCCAACTATAGTCCCGAGGGCTACACCTTC | CANYSPEGYTF
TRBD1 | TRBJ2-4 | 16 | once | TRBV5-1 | TGCGCCAGCAGCTTGACAGGGGGTGGCCCCAAAAACATTCAGTACTTC | CASSLTGGGPKNIQYF
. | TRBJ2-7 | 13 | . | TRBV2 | TGTGCCAGCTCCAGGTTGGGGGGCTACGAGCAGTACTTC | CASSRLGGYEQYF
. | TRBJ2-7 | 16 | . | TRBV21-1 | TGTGCCAGCAGCAAAGGGAGACAGGGCCTCTCCTACGAGCAGTACTTC | CASSKGRQGLSYEQYF
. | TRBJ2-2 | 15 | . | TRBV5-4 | TGTGCCAGCAGCCCAGGACAGTCGAACACCGGGGAGCTGTTTTTT | CASSPGQSNTGELFF
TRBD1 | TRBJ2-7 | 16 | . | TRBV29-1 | TGCAGCGTTGAAGGCACACAGGGGTCAAGCTCCTACGAGCAGTACTTC | CSVEGTQGSSSYEQYF